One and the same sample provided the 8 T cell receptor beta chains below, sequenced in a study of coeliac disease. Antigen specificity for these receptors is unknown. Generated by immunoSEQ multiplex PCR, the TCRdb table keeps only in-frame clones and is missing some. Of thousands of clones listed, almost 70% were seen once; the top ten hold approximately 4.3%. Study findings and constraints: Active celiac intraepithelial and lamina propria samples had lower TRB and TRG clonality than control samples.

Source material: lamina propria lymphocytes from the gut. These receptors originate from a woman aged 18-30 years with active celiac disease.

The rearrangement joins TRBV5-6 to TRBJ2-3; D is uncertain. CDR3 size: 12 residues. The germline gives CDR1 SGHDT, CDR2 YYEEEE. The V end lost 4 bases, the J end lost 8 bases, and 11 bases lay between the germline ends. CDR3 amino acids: CASSPGFRTQYF. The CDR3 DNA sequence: TGTGCCAGCAGCCCTGGCTTTCGTACGCAGTATTTT. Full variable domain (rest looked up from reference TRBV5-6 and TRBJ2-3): DAGVTQSPTHLIKTRGQQVTLRCSPKSGHDTVSWYQQALGQGPQFIFQYYEEEERQRGNFPDRFSGHQFPNYSSELNVNALLLGDSALYLCASSPGFRTQYFGPGTRLTVL.

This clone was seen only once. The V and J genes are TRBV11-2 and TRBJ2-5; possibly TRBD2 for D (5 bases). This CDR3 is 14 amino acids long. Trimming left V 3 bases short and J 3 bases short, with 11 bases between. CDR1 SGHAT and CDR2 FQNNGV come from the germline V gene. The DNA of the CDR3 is TGTGCCAGCAGCTTGAGGGCAGCGGAAGAGACCCAGTACTTC. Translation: CASSLRAAEETQYF.

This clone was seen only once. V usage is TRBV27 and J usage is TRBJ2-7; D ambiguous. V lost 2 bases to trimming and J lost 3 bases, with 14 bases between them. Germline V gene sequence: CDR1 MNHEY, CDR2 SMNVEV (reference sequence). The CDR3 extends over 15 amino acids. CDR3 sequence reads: CASSLIGNMIYEQYF. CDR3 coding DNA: TGTGCCAGCAGTTTAATTGGTAACATGATCTACGAGCAGTACTTC.

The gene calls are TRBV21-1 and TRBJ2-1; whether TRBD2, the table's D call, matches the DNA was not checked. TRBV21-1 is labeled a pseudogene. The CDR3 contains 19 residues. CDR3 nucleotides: TGTGCCAGCAGCAAAATAAGGAGGAGTCAGCGGGGGGGGGACAATGAGCAGTTCTTC. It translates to CASSKIRRSQRGGDNEQFF.

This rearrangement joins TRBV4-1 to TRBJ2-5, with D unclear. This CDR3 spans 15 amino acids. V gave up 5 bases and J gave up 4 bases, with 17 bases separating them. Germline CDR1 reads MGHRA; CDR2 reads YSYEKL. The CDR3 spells CASSFSQPSGETQYF. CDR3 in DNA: TGCGCCAGCAGCTTCAGTCAACCGTCGGGAGAGACCCAGTACTTC.

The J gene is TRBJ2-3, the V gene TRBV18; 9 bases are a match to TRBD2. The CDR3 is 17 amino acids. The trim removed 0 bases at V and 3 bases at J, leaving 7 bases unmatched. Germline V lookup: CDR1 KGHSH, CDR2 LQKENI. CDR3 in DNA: TGTGCCAGCTCACCACCGCGGGGGGGCCGGGGGACAGATACGCAGTATTTT. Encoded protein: CASSPPRGGRGTDTQYF.

The CDR3 protein is CASSDGTVANTIYF. DNA for the CDR3: TGTGCCAGCAGCGATGGGACAGTGGCCAACACCATATATTTT. This chain uses TRBV5-6 with TRBJ1-3; 7 nucleotides match TRBD1. CDR3 length: 14 residues. Germline V gene data show CDR1 as SGHDT and CDR2 as YYEEEE. Trimming at V came to 4 bases and at J to 7 bases, leaving 8 bases not matched to a gene.

CDR3 nucleotides: TGCGCCAGCATGGGACTAGCGGGGAAACAAGAGACCCAGTACTTC. Its protein product is CASMGLAGKQETQYF. V and J are TRBV5-1 and TRBJ2-5; TRBD2 matches 13 bases. The V gene end was trimmed by 6 bases and the J gene end by 2 bases; junction bases not matched to a gene: 4. Germline-derived CDR1 and CDR2 are SGHRS and YFSETQ. The CDR3 is 15 amino acids.